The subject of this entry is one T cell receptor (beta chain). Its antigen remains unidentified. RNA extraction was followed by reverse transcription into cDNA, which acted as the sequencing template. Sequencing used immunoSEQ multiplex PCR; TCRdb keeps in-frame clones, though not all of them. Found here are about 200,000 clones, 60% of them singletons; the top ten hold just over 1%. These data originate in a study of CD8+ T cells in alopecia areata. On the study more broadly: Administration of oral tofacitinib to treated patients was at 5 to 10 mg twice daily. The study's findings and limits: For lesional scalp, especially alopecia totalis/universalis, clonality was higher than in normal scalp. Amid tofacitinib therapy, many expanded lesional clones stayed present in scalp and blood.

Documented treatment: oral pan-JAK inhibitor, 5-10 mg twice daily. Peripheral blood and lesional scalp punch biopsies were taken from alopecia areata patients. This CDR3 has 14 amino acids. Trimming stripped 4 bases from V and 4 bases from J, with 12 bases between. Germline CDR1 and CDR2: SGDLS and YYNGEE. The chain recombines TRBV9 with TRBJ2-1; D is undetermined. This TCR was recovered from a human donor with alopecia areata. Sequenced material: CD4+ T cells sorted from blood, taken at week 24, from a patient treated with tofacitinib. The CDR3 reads CASSLGPIYNEQFF. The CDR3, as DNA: TGTGCCAGCAGCCTCGGTCCAATTTACAATGAGCAGTTCTTC.